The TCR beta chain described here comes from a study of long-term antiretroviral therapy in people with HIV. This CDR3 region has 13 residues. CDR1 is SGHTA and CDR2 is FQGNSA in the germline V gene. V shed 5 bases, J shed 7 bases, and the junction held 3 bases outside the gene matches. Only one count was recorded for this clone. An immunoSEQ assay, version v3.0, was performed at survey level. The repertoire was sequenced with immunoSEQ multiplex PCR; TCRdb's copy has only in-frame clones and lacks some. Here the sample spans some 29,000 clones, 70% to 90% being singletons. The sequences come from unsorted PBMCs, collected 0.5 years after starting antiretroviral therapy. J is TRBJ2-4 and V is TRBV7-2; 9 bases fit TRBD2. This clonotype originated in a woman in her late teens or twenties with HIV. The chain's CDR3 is CASSPGTSNIQYF. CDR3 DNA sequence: TGTGCCAGCAGCCCCGGGACTAGCAACATTCAGTACTTC.